This TCR beta chain emerged from a study of graft-versus-host responses after intestinal transplantation. Turning to this clone: The antigen is not known.

Produced via immunoSEQ multiplex PCR; TCRdb's table is partial and in-frame only. Of 75,000 to 100,000 clones in the sample, around four fifths were seen once. The CDR3 length is 16 residues. CDR1 and CDR2 (germline): MDHEN, SYDVKM. After removal of 7 bases from V and 3 bases from J, the junction contained 13 bases not matched to a gene. This TCR derives from a human donor who received an intestinal transplant. Specimen: unstimulated CD8+ T cells sorted from spleen or lymph node cells, collected before intestinal transplant. V usage is TRBV28 and J usage is TRBJ2-7, with TRBD2 matching over 9 bases. The CDR3 spells CASTKRGVTGLYEQYF. The CDR3 nucleotides are TGTGCCAGCACAAAGCGGGGGGTGACAGGGCTCTACGAGCAGTACTTC. Variable domain in full (rest from reference TRBV28 and TRBJ2-7): DVKVTQSSRYLVKRTGEKVFLECVQDMDHENMFWYRQDPGLGLRLIYFSYDVKMKEKGDIPEGYSVSREKKERFSLILESASTNQTSMYLCASTKRGVTGLYEQYFGPGTRLTVT.